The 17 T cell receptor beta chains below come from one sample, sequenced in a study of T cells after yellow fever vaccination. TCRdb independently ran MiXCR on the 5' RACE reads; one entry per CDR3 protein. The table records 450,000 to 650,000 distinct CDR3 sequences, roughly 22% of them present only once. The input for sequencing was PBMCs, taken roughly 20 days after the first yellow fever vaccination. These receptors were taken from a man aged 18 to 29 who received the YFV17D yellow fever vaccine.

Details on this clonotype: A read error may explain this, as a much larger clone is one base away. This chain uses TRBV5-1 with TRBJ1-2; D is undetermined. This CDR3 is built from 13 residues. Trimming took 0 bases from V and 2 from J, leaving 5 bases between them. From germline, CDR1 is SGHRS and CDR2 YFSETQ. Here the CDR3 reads CASSLVRNYGYTF. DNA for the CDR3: TGCGCCAGCAGCTTGGTCAGGAACTATGGCTACACCTTC.

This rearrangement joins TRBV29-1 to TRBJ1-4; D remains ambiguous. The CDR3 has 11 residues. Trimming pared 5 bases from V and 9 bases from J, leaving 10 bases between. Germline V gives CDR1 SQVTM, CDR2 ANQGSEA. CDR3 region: CSVRLVQKLFF. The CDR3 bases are TGCAGCGTTCGATTGGTCCAAAAACTGTTTTTT.

CDR3 sequence: CAISAGYEQYV. As DNA, the CDR3 is TGTGCCATCAGTGCAGGATACGAGCAGTACGTC. The chain uses TRBV10-3 and TRBJ2-7, with D unclear. Germline V gene lookup returns CDR1 ENHRY and CDR2 SYGVKD. CDR3 length: 11 amino acids. V was pared by 4 bases and J by 4 bases, with 5 bases between.

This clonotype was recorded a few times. This CDR3 reads CASSLTAGNAFGYTF. The CDR3 region has the DNA TGTGCCAGCAGCTTAACGGCGGGAAATGCTTTTGGCTACACCTTC. The chain couples TRBV7-8 to TRBJ1-2, with D unresolved. CDR1 and CDR2 (germline): SGHVS, FQNEAQ. The CDR3 is made up of 15 amino acids. Trimming left V 2 bases short and J 7 bases short, with 17 bases between.

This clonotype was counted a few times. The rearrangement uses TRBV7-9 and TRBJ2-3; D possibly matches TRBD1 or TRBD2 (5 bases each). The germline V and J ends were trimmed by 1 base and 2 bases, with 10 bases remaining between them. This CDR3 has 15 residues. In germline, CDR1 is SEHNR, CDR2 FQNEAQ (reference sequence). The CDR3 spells CASSLGGESTDTQYF. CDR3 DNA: TGTGCCAGCAGCTTAGGAGGGGAGTCCACAGATACGCAGTATTTT.

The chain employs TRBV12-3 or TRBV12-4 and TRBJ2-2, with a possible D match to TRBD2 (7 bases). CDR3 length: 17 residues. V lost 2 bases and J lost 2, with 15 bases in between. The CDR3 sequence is CASSLRGGPSNTGELFF. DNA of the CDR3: TGTGCCAGCAGTTTAAGGGGGGGGCCCAGTAACACCGGGGAGCTGTTTTTT.

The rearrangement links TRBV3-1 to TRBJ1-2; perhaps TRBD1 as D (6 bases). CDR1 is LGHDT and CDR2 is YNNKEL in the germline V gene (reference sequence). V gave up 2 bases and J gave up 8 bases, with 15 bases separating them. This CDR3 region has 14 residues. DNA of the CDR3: TGTGCCAGCAGCCAAACTGACAGGATCCGAGGCTACACCTTC. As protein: CASSQTDRIRGYTF.

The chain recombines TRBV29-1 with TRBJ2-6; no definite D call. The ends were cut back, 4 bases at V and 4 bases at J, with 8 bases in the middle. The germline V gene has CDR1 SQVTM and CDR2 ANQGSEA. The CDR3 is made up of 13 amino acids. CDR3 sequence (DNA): TGCAGCGTTGTCCGGTCCGGGGCCAACGTCCTGACTTTC. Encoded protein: CSVVRSGANVLTF.

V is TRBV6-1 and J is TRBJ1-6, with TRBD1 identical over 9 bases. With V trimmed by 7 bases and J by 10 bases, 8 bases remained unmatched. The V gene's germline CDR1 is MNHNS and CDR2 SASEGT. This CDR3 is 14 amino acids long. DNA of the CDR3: TGTGCCAGCACCTTAAACAGGGGGCAATCACCCCTCCACTTT. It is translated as CASTLNRGQSPLHF.

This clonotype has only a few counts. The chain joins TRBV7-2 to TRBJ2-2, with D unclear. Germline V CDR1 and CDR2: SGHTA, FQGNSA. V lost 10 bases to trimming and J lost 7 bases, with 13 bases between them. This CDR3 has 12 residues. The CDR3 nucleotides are TGTGCCATCGCACTGGGGTTCGGGGAGCTGTTTTTT. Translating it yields CAIALGFGELFF.

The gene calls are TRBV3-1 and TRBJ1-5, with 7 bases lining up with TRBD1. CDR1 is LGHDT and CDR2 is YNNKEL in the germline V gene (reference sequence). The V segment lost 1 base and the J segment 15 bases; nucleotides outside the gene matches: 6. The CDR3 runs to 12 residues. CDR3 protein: CASSQGATGRHF. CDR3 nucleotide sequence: TGTGCCAGCAGCCAAGGGGCGACAGGGCGGCATTTT.

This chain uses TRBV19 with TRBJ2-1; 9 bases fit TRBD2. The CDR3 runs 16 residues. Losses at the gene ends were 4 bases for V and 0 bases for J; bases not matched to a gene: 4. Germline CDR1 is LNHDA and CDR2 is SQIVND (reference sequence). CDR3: CASSTLAGSSYNEQFF. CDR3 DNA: TGTGCCAGTAGTACTCTAGCGGGGAGCTCCTACAATGAGCAGTTCTTC.

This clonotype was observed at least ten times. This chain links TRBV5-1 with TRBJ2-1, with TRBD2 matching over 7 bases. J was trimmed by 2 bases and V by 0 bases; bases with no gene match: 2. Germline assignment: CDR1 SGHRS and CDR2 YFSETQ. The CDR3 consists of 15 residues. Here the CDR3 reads CASSLASGAYNEQFF. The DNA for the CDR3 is TGCGCCAGCAGCTTGGCTAGCGGAGCCTACAATGAGCAGTTCTTC.

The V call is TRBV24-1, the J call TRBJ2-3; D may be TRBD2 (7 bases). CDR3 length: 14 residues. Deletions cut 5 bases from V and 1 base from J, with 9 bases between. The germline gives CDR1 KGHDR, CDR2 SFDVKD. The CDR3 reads CATSVRGRTDTQYF. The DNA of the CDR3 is TGTGCCACCAGTGTGCGGGGGCGCACAGATACGCAGTATTTT.

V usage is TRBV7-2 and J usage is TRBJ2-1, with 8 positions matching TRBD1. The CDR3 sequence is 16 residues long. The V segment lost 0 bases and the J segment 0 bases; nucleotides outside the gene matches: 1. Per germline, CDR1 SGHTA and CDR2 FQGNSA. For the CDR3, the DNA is TGTGCCAGCAGCTTAGCGGGGACAGGCTCCTACAATGAGCAGTTCTTC. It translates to CASSLAGTGSYNEQFF.

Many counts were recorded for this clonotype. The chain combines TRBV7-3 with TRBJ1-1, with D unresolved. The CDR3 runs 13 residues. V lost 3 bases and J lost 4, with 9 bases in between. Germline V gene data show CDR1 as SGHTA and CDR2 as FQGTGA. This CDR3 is CASSFVAGTEAFF. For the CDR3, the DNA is TGTGCCAGCAGCTTTGTAGCCGGCACTGAAGCTTTCTTT. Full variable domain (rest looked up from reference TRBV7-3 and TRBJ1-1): GAGVSQTPSNKVTEKGKYVELRCDPISGHTALYWYRQSLGQGPEFLIYFQGTGAADDSGLPNDRFFAVRPEGSVSTLKIQRTERGDSAVYLCASSFVAGTEAFFGQGTRLTVV.

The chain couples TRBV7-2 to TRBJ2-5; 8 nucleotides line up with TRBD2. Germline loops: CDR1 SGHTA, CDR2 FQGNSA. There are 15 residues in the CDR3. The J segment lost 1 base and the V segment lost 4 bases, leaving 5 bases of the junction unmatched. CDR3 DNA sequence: TGTGCCAGCAGCTACCAGCGGGGGCCCCAAGAGACCCAGTACTTC. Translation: CASSYQRGPQETQYF. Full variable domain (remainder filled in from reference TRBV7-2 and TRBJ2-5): GAGVSQSPSNKVTEKGKDVELRCDPISGHTALYWYRQSLGQGLEFLIYFQGNSAPDKSGLPSDRFSAERTGGSVSTLTIQRTQQEDSAVYLCASSYQRGPQETQYFGPGTRLLVL.